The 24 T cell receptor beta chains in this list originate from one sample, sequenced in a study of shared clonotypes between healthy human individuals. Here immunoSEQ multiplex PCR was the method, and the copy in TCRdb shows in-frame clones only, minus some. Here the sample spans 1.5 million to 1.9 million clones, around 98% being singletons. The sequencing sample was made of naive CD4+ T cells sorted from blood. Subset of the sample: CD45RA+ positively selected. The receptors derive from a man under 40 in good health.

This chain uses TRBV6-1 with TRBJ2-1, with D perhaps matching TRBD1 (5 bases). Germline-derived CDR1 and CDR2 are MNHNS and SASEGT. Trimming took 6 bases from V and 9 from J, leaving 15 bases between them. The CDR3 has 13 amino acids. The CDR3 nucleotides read TGTGCCAGCAGGCACACAGGTTTCGGTGAGCAGTTCTTC. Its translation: CASRHTGFGEQFF.

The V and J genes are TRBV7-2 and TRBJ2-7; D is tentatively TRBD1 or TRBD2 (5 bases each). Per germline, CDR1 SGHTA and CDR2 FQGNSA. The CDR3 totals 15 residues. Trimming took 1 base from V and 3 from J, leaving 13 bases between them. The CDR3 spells CASSLGDRFFYEQYF. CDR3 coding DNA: TGTGCCAGCAGCTTAGGGGACCGATTCTTCTACGAGCAGTACTTC.

The CDR3 bases are TGTGCCAGCAACCGGATGCCGCCAGGGACACCGTACTTC. Amino acids: CASNRMPPGTPYF. The rearrangement joins TRBV27 to TRBJ2-7, with D possibly being TRBD1 (6 bases). Trimming cost V 7 bases and J 12 bases, with 22 bases left between them. The CDR3 extends over 13 amino acids. Germline values: CDR1 MNHEY, CDR2 SMNVEV (reference sequence).

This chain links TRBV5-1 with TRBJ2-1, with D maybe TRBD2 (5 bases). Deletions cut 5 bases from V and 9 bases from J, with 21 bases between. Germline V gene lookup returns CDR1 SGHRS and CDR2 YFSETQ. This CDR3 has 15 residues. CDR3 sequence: CASRPIGLAFSEQFF. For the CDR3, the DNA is TGCGCCAGCAGACCGATAGGGCTAGCTTTCAGTGAGCAGTTCTTC.

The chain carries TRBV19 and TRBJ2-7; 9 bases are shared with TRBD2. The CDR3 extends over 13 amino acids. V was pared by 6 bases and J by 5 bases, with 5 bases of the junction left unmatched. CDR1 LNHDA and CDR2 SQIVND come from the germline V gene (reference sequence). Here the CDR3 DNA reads TGTGCCAGTAGATCTCTAGCGGGGAACGAGCAGTACTTC. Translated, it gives CASRSLAGNEQYF.

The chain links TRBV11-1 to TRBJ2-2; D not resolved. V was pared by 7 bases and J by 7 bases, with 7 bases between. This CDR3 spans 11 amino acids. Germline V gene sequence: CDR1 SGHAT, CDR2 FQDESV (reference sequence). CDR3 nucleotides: TGTGCCAGCACCCGAGGCGGGGAGCTGTTTTTT. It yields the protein CASTRGGELFF.

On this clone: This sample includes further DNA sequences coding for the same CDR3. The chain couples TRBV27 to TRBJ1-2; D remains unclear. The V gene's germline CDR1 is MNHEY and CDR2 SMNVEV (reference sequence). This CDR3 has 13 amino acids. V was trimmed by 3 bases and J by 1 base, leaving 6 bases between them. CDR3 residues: CASSLGYNYGYTF. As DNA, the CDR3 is TGTGCCAGCAGTTTGGGGTATAACTATGGCTACACCTTC.

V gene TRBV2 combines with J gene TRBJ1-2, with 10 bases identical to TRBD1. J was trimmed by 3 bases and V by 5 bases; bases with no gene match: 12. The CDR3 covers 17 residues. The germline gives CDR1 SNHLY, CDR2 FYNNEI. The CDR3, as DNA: TGTGCCAGCAGTCATTGGTGGGACAGGGGTCGGGACTATGGCTACACCTTC. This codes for CASSHWWDRGRDYGYTF.

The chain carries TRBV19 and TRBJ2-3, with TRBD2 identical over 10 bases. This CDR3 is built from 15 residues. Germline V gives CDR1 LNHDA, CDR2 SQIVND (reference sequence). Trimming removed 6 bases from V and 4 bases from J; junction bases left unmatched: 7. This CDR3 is CASRLASGSSDTQYF. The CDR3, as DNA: TGTGCCAGTAGATTGGCTAGCGGGAGTTCAGATACGCAGTATTTT.

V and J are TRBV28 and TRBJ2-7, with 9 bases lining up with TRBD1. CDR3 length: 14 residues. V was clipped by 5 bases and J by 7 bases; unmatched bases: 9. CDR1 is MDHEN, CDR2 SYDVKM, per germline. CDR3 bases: TGTGCCAGCAGTGCCGGGACAGGGCTTGGGGAGCAGTACTTC. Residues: CASSAGTGLGEQYF.

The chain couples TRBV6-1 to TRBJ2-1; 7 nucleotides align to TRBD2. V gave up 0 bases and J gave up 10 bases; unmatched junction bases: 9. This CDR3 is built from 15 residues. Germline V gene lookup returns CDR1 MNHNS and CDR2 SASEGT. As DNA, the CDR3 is TGTGCCAGCAGTGAAGCGGGGACTACCATAGAGGAGCAGTTCTTC. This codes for CASSEAGTTIEEQFF.

This CDR3 is CAWQAHTGELFF. In nucleotides, the CDR3 is TGTGCCTGGCAGGCTCACACCGGGGAGCTGTTTTTT. This chain connects TRBV21-1 to TRBJ2-2; the listed D gene, TRBD1, was not tested against the DNA. TRBV21-1 is described as a pseudogene. The CDR3 runs to 12 residues.

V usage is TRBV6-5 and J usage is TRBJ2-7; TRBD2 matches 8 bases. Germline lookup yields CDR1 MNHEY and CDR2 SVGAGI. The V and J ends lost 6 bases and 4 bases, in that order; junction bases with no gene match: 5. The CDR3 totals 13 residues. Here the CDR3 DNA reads TGTGCCAGCAGAAAACTAGCGGAGTACGAGCAGTACTTC. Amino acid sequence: CASRKLAEYEQYF.

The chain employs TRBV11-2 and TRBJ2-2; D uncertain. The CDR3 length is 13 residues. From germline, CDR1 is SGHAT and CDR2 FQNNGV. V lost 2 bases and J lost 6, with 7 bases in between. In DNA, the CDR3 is TGTGCCAGCAGCTTACTTGCCGCCGGGGAGCTGTTTTTT. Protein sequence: CASSLLAAGELFF.

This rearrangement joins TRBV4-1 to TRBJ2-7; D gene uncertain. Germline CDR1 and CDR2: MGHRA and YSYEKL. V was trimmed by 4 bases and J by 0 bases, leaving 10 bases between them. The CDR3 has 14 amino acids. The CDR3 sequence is CASSREESSYEQYF. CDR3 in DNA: TGCGCCAGCAGCCGTGAAGAAAGCTCCTACGAGCAGTACTTC.

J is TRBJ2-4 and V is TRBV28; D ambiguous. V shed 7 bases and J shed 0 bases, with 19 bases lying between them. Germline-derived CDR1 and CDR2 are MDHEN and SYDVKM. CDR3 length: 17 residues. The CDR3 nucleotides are TGTGCCAGCACCCCAGCTTTAATACTCCTAGCCAAAAACATTCAGTACTTC. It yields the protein CASTPALILLAKNIQYF.

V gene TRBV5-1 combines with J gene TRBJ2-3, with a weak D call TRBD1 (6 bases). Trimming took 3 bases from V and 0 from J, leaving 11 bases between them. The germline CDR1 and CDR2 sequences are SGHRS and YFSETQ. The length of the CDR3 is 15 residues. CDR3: CASSWAGASTDTQYF. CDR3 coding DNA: TGCGCCAGCAGCTGGGCAGGGGCGAGCACAGATACGCAGTATTTT. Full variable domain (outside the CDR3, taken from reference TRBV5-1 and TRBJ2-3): KAGVTQTPRYLIKTRGQQVTLSCSPISGHRSVSWYQQTPGQGLQFLFEYFSETQRNKGNFPGRFSGRQFSNSRSEMNVSTLELGDSALYLCASSWAGASTDTQYFGPGTRLTVL.

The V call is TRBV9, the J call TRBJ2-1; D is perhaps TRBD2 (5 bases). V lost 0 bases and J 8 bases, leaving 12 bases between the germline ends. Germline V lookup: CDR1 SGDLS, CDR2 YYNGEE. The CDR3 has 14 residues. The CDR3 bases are TGTGCCAGCAGCGTAGATACGGGGATGGATGAGCAGTTCTTC. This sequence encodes CASSVDTGMDEQFF.

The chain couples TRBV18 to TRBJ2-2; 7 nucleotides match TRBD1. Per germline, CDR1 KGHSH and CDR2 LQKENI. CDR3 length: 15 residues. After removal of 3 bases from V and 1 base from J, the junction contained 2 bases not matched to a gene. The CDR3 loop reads CASSPGQMNTGELFF. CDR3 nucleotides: TGTGCCAGCTCACCGGGACAGATGAACACCGGGGAGCTGTTTTTT.

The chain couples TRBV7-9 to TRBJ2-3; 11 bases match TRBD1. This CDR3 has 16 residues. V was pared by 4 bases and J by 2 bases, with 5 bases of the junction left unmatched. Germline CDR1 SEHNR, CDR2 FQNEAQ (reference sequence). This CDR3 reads CASSSGQGVPTDTQYF. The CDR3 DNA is TGTGCCAGCAGCTCGGGACAGGGGGTTCCCACAGATACGCAGTATTTT.

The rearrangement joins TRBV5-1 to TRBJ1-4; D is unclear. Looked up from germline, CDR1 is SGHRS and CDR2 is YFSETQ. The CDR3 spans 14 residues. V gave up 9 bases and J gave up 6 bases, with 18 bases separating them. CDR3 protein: CATRSGSVDEKLFF. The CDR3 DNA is TGCGCCACCAGAAGCGGGTCCGTGGATGAAAAACTGTTTTTT.

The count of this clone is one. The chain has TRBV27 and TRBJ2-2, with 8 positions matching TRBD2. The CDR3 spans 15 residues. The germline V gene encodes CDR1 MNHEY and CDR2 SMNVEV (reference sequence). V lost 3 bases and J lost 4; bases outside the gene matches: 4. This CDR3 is CASSFRGGSTGELFF. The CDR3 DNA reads TGTGCCAGCAGTTTCCGGGGGGGGAGCACCGGGGAGCTGTTTTTT.

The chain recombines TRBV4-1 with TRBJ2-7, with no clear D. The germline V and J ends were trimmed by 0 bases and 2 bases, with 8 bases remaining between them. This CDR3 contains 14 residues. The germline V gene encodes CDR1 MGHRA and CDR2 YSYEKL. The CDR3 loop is CASSQDLGTYEQYF. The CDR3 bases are TGCGCCAGCAGCCAAGATCTGGGGACCTACGAGCAGTACTTC.

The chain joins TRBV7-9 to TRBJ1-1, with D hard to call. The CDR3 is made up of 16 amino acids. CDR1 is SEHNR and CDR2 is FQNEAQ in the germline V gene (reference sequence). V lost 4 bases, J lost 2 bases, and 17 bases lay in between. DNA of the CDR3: TGTGCCAGCAGCTCCGGTAAGGAGCGATTAAACACTGAAGCTTTCTTT. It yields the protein CASSSGKERLNTEAFF. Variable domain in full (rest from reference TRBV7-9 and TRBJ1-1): DTGVSQNPRHKITKRGQNVTFRCDPISEHNRLYWYRQTLGQGPEFLTYFQNEAQLEKSRLLSDRFSAERPKGSFSTLEIQRTEQGDSAMYLCASSSGKERLNTEAFFGQGTRLTVV.